What follows are 29 T cell receptor beta chains derived from one specimen sequenced in a study of response to subunit inactivated influenza vaccine. TCRdb re-analysed the RT-PCR reads in MiXCR, keeping a single row per CDR3 protein. The sample lists 530,000 or so distinct CDR3 sequences; approximately 24% were seen once. Specimen: CD4+ T cells sorted from PBMCs, collected about 5 days after vaccination. The source is a man between 50 and 59 years old who received an inactivated influenza vaccine.

The chain combines TRBV5-6 with TRBJ1-6; D remains unclear. Trimming stripped 1 base from V and 7 bases from J, with 9 bases between. This CDR3 is 14 amino acids long. Germline V gene data show CDR1 as SGHDT and CDR2 as YYEEEE. In DNA form, the CDR3 reads TGTGCCAGCAGCTTGCCACACCAAAATTCACCCCTCCACTTT. This sequence encodes CASSLPHQNSPLHF.

The chain carries TRBV4-3 and TRBJ2-2, with TRBD2 identical over 10 bases. Unmatched junction bases numbered 8, after V lost 4 bases and J lost 0 bases. CDR1 and CDR2 from the germline V gene are LGHNA and YSLEER. The CDR3 has 18 amino acids. The CDR3 sequence is CASSRRLAGPSNTGELFF. The CDR3 DNA sequence: TGCGCCAGCAGCCGTCGACTAGCGGGCCCCTCGAACACCGGGGAGCTGTTTTTT.

This clonotype was observed many times. This rearrangement joins TRBV6-2 or TRBV6-3 to TRBJ1-1; possibly TRBD1 for D (6 bases). Per the germline V gene, CDR1 is MNHEY and CDR2 is SVGEGT. V lost 7 bases, J lost 1 base, and 10 bases lay in between. The CDR3 spans 13 residues. CDR3 nucleotides: TGTGCCAGCACTAAGACAGGGAACACTGAAGCTTTCTTT. Translation gives CASTKTGNTEAFF.

The V call is TRBV29-1, the J call TRBJ2-3, with 7 positions matching TRBD1. Germline V gene sequence: CDR1 SQVTM, CDR2 ANQGSEA. J gave up 4 bases and V 7 bases, and 17 bases lay outside the gene matches. This CDR3 spans 16 amino acids. Here the CDR3 DNA reads TGCAGCGCGTTGTCCGCTGGTAGGGGGCGACCAGATACGCAGTATTTT. Encoded protein: CSALSAGRGRPDTQYF.

The CDR3 DNA reads TGTGCCAGCAGCTTAAGGGGGGCCGAGCAGTTCTTC. Its protein is CASSLRGAEQFF. This chain connects TRBV11-2 to TRBJ2-1, with D possibly called TRBD1 or TRBD2 (6 bases each). The CDR3 is 12 residues long. From germline, CDR1 is SGHAT and CDR2 FQNNGV. The V gene lost 2 bases and the J gene lost 10 bases, with 9 bases spanning the gap.

There are a few counts of this clonotype. V and J are TRBV19 and TRBJ2-1; TRBD2 might be the D (5 bases). V lost 2 bases and J 7 bases, leaving 12 bases between the germline ends. Germline CDR1 is LNHDA and CDR2 is SQIVND (reference sequence). This CDR3 is built from 14 residues. CDR3 sequence (DNA): TGTGCCAGTAGTATAAACCGTCGGGGAAATGAGCAGTTCTTC. The encoded protein is CASSINRRGNEQFF.

The chain uses TRBV4-2 and TRBJ2-7, with D uncertain. Trimming took 1 base from V and 4 from J, leaving 8 bases between them. Germline V lookup: CDR1 LGHNA, CDR2 YNFKEQ. CDR3 length equals 13 residues. Here the CDR3 reads CASSQAEWYEQYF. In DNA form, the CDR3 reads TGTGCCAGCAGCCAAGCGGAGTGGTACGAGCAGTACTTC.

The chain employs TRBV29-1 and TRBJ1-2, with 8 bases that match TRBD1. Trimming removed 3 bases from V and 7 bases from J; junction bases left unmatched: 25. CDR1 is SQVTM, CDR2 ANQGSEA, per germline. This CDR3 comprises 19 residues. The CDR3: CSVEARRPRQGASESGYTF. CDR3 coding DNA: TGCAGCGTTGAGGCGCGGAGACCAAGGCAGGGGGCGAGCGAAAGTGGCTACACCTTC.

J is TRBJ2-2 and V is TRBV25-1, with TRBD1 matching 9 bases. The CDR3 has 16 amino acids. V lost 8 bases to trimming and J lost 6 bases; unmatched junction nucleotides: 13. The germline gives CDR1 MGHDK, CDR2 SYGVNS. CDR3 sequence reads: CASEFSSGTGSGELFF. Written as DNA, the CDR3 is TGTGCCAGCGAATTTTCGAGTGGGACAGGGTCCGGGGAGCTGTTTTTT.

This clonotype was observed a handful of times. The chain carries TRBV27 and TRBJ2-3; no clear D. Trimming pared 6 bases from V and 0 bases from J, leaving 22 bases between. Germline assignment: CDR1 MNHEY and CDR2 SMNVEV (reference sequence). This CDR3 has 18 amino acids. The CDR3 loop reads CASSQEHPGKVSTDTQYF. CDR3 coding DNA: TGTGCCAGCAGCCAAGAACACCCTGGGAAGGTCAGCACAGATACGCAGTATTTT.

The chain combines TRBV5-1 with TRBJ2-5; D possibly corresponds to TRBD1 (5 bases). Germline values: CDR1 SGHRS, CDR2 YFSETQ. Trimming stripped 0 bases from V and 5 bases from J, with 14 bases between. This CDR3 has 15 residues. Written as DNA, the CDR3 is TGCGCCAGCAGCTTGGCCGGGCAGGGCATGGAGACCCAGTACTTC. Protein: CASSLAGQGMETQYF. Looking up the rest from reference TRBV5-1 and TRBJ2-5 gives the full variable domain: KAGVTQTPRYLIKTRGQQVTLSCSPISGHRSVSWYQQTPGQGLQFLFEYFSETQRNKGNFPGRFSGRQFSNSRSEMNVSTLELGDSALYLCASSLAGQGMETQYFGPGTRLLVL.

This clonotype was seen a handful of times. The CDR3 is CSVDTGRAATDTQYF. As DNA, the CDR3 is TGCAGCGTTGATACCGGGCGGGCGGCTACAGATACGCAGTATTTT. This sequence joins TRBV29-1 and TRBJ2-3, with D maybe TRBD2 (5 bases). The CDR3 contains 15 residues. Germline values: CDR1 SQVTM, CDR2 ANQGSEA. Trimming left V 3 bases short and J 3 bases short, with 16 bases between.

This clonotype appeared a few times. The chain recombines TRBV6-2 or TRBV6-3 with TRBJ2-7; TRBD1 might be the D (6 bases). The CDR3 runs 15 residues. Trimming cost V 5 bases and J 1 base, with 15 bases left between them. In germline, CDR1 is MNHEY, CDR2 SVGEGT. As DNA, the CDR3 is TGTGCCAGCAGTACACAACGACAGGCTTCCTACGAGCAGTACTTC. Protein sequence: CASSTQRQASYEQYF.

The V and J genes are TRBV6-1 and TRBJ2-2; D remains unclear. Germline assignment: CDR1 MNHNS and CDR2 SASEGT. CDR3 length: 15 amino acids. The V and J ends lost 6 bases and 4 bases respectively, with 15 bases between them. CDR3 nucleotides: TGTGCCAGCAGAGGTCCCGGACGTGGCACCGGGGAGCTGTTTTTT. Its protein product is CASRGPGRGTGELFF.

This clonotype was observed a few times. The chain uses TRBV7-9 and TRBJ1-3; no clear D gene. CDR3 size: 14 residues. CDR1 SEHNR and CDR2 FQNEAQ come from the germline V gene (reference sequence). V lost 5 bases, J lost 2 bases, and 10 bases lay in between. Here the CDR3 reads CASSPRGAGNTIYF. As DNA, the CDR3 is TGTGCCAGCAGCCCTCGTGGGGCTGGAAACACCATATATTTT.

To note about this clonotype: One end of the junction varies from germline; a read error may be responsible. The chain links TRBV5-1 to TRBJ2-5; 7 nucleotides agree with TRBD1. CDR1 is SGHRS, CDR2 YFSETQ, per germline. The CDR3 runs 14 residues. CDR3 DNA sequence: TGCGCCAGCAGTTTCCTTGAGGGGGCAGGGACCCAGCACTTC. Protein product: CASSFLEGAGTQHF.

The chain has TRBV12-3 or TRBV12-4 and TRBJ2-5; D is tentatively TRBD1 or TRBD2 (5 bases each). The CDR3 loop spans 14 amino acids. Trimming took 6 bases from V and 7 from J, leaving 18 bases between them. CDR3 DNA: TGTGCCAGCAGACCAACCAGGGTCCGGGGGACCCAGTACTTC. Its protein is CASRPTRVRGTQYF.

This clonotype was counted at least ten times. The J gene is TRBJ2-3, the V gene TRBV7-6; TRBD2 aligns across 8 bases. From germline, CDR1 is SGHVS and CDR2 FNYEAQ. V dropped 3 bases and J dropped 3; count of bases not matched to a gene: 11. This CDR3 spans 17 amino acids. In DNA form, the CDR3 reads TGTGCCAGCAGCTTCACGTTCCGGGAGGGCCGAACAGATACGCAGTATTTT. The encoded protein is CASSFTFREGRTDTQYF.

The chain couples TRBV20-1 to TRBJ2-7; 7 bases agree with TRBD2. The germline V gene has CDR1 DFQATT and CDR2 SNEGSKA (reference sequence). The V gene end was trimmed by 0 bases and the J gene end by 3 bases; junction bases not matched to a gene: 8. This CDR3 has 15 residues. The CDR3 DNA reads TGCAGTGCTAGAGATATGACTCGCGGGAGCTACGAGCAGTACTTC. Its protein is CSARDMTRGSYEQYF.

This clonotype has at least ten counts. The V gene is TRBV2, the J gene TRBJ1-1, with 8 bases lining up with TRBD1. V was clipped by 5 bases and J by 4 bases; unmatched bases: 6. From germline, CDR1 is SNHLY and CDR2 FYNNEI. This CDR3 contains 14 residues. The CDR3 sequence: CASSLQGGSTEAFF. DNA for the CDR3: TGTGCCAGCAGTCTACAGGGGGGATCCACTGAAGCTTTCTTT.

This clonotype was detected a few times. V and J are TRBV7-9 and TRBJ1-1, with 8 bases lining up with TRBD1. Germline CDR1 reads SEHNR; CDR2 reads FQNEAQ (reference sequence). The V gene end was trimmed by 4 bases and the J gene end by 0 bases; junction bases not matched to a gene: 4. This CDR3 comprises 15 residues. CDR3 region: CASSSTGALNTEAFF. The CDR3 nucleotides read TGTGCCAGCAGCTCGACAGGGGCCTTGAACACTGAAGCTTTCTTT. Drawing the rest from reference TRBV7-9 and TRBJ1-1, the complete variable domain is DTGVSQNPRHKITKRGQNVTFRCDPISEHNRLYWYRQTLGQGPEFLTYFQNEAQLEKSRLLSDRFSAERPKGSFSTLEIQRTEQGDSAMYLCASSSTGALNTEAFFGQGTRLTVV.

The rearrangement uses TRBV4-2 and TRBJ2-2; no firm D call. The ends were cut back, 0 bases at V and 0 bases at J, with 8 bases in the middle. The germline V gene encodes CDR1 LGHNA and CDR2 YNFKEQ. The CDR3 extends over 16 amino acids. This chain's CDR3 is CASSQDATSNTGELFF. The CDR3 coding sequence is TGTGCCAGCAGCCAAGATGCCACTTCGAACACCGGGGAGCTGTTTTTT.

This chain links TRBV5-1 with TRBJ2-7; D unresolved. CDR1 SGHRS and CDR2 YFSETQ come from the germline V gene. V lost 0 bases to trimming and J lost 5 bases, with 12 bases between them. The CDR3 covers 14 residues. CDR3 protein: CASSLASVPNEQYF. The DNA for the CDR3 is TGCGCCAGCAGCTTGGCATCCGTCCCCAACGAGCAGTACTTC.

This chain links TRBV20-1 with TRBJ2-7; D possibly corresponds to TRBD2 (6 bases). V was pared by 5 bases and J by 0 bases, with 14 bases between. The germline V gene encodes CDR1 DFQATT and CDR2 SNEGSKA (reference sequence). This CDR3 is 14 amino acids long. CDR3 DNA sequence: TGCAGTGCTCCTCGGGCGGGGCCCTCCTACGAGCAGTACTTC. Its protein is CSAPRAGPSYEQYF.

The sample holds a few counts of this clonotype. The gene calls are TRBV20-1 and TRBJ1-4; 9 positions match TRBD1. V gave up 3 bases and J gave up 3 bases; unmatched junction bases: 2. The length of the CDR3 is 14 residues. The V gene's germline CDR1 is DFQATT and CDR2 SNEGSKA (reference sequence). The CDR3 DNA reads as TGCAGTGCTAGGAGACAGGGGGCTAATGAAAAACTGTTTTTT. This gives the protein CSARRQGANEKLFF.

The chain carries TRBV5-1 and TRBJ2-1; a possible D gene is TRBD2 (6 bases). CDR3 length: 13 residues. CDR1 and CDR2 (germline): SGHRS, YFSETQ. V gave up 4 bases and J gave up 6 bases, with 11 bases separating them. CDR3 protein: CASSAGLSNEQFF. The CDR3 DNA follows: TGCGCCAGCAGCGCGGGACTCTCCAATGAGCAGTTCTTC.

The chain joins TRBV20-1 to TRBJ2-2; D is possibly TRBD1 (6 bases). The V and J ends lost 6 bases and 3 bases respectively, with 11 bases between them. The CDR3 runs 13 residues. Germline CDR1 is DFQATT and CDR2 is SNEGSKA (reference sequence). The DNA of the CDR3 is TGCAGTGCGACACAGGGATACACCGGGGAGCTGTTTTTT. It yields the protein CSATQGYTGELFF.

This clonotype was seen only a few times. The chain couples TRBV7-2 to TRBJ2-1; tentatively, D is TRBD1 (6 bases). Per germline, CDR1 SGHTA and CDR2 FQGNSA. V shed 5 bases and J shed 2 bases, with 16 bases lying between them. The CDR3 spans 16 residues. The CDR3 loop reads CASSHTGTRAYNEQFF. CDR3 bases: TGTGCCAGCAGCCACACGGGGACAAGGGCCTACAATGAGCAGTTCTTC.

A remark on this clonotype: In this CDR3 the conserved last residue, phenylalanine or tryptophan, is missing, so a read error is likely. This chain joins TRBV6-1 and TRBJ1-1; a possible D gene is TRBD1 (6 bases). Trimming took off 8 bases at V and 1 base at J, with 14 bases between the two ends. There are 14 residues in the CDR3. Germline CDR1 and CDR2: MNHNS and SASEGT. The CDR3 sequence is CASLVRGGNTEAFL. The DNA for the CDR3 is TGTGCCAGCCTGGTTAGGGGGGGGAACACTGAAGCTTTCCTT.